These 24 T cell receptor beta chains were all obtained from the same sample, sequenced in a study of T cell responses to AZD1222 COVID-19 vaccine. Produced via immunoSEQ multiplex PCR; TCRdb's table is partial and in-frame only. The sample has about 76,000 clones; roughly 80% are singletons. The sequencing used peripheral blood, collected 28 days after the second dose of the MenACWY control vaccine. The receptors derive from an adult who received the MenACWY meningococcal vaccine as a control.

The genes are TRBV18 and TRBJ2-2; tentatively, D is TRBD1 (6 bases). Looked up from germline, CDR1 is KGHSH and CDR2 is LQKENI. Between the trimmed V and J ends, which lost 3 bases and 0 bases, there was a span of 8 bases. CDR3 length equals 15 residues. The CDR3 sequence is CASSPGTPNTGELFF. The DNA of the CDR3 is TGTGCCAGCTCACCCGGGACACCGAACACCGGGGAGCTGTTTTTT.

J is TRBJ2-7 and V is TRBV6-5, with 9 bases aligning to TRBD1. Trimming removed 4 bases from V and 2 bases from J; junction bases left unmatched: 6. The CDR3 consists of 15 residues. In germline, CDR1 is MNHEY, CDR2 SVGAGI. CDR3 sequence reads: CASSSGQGRAYEQYF. CDR3 in DNA: TGTGCCAGCAGTTCGGGACAGGGAAGGGCCTACGAGCAGTACTTC.

This chain joins TRBV23-1 and TRBJ1-2; perhaps TRBD1 as D (5 bases). TRBV23-1 is known as an ORF, though its function is uncertain. The CDR3 covers 14 residues. The V gene lost 1 base and the J gene lost 2 bases, with 8 bases spanning the gap. The CDR3 DNA reads TGCGCCAGCAGTCAATGGGGCAAAAACTATGGCTACACCTTC. It is translated as CASSQWGKNYGYTF.

The J gene is TRBJ1-5, the V gene TRBV2; no firm D call. Trimming cost V 6 bases and J 0 bases, with 9 bases left between them. Germline lookup yields CDR1 SNHLY and CDR2 FYNNEI. The CDR3 extends over 14 amino acids. CDR3 bases: TGTGCCAGCAGGACCGACCATAGCAATCAGCCCCAGCATTTT. This translates into CASRTDHSNQPQHF.

The genes are TRBV12-3 or TRBV12-4 and TRBJ1-1, with TRBD1 identical over 7 bases. The V gene end was trimmed by 5 bases and the J gene end by 8 bases; junction bases not matched to a gene: 5. CDR3 size: 12 residues. CDR3 DNA: TGTGCCAGCAGTGGGGACAGCCTAGAAGCTTTCTTT. This codes for CASSGDSLEAFF.

CDR3 region: CRQGGTGELFF. The CDR3 nucleotides read TGCAGGCAGGGGGGCACCGGGGAGCTGTTTTTT. This chain joins TRBV21-1 and TRBJ2-2; whether TRBD1, the table's D call, matches the DNA was not checked. TRBV21-1 is recorded as a pseudogene. The CDR3 length is 11 residues.

The chain employs TRBV7-9 and TRBJ1-3, with no clear D. V lost 5 bases and J lost 0, with 11 bases in between. Germline V gives CDR1 SEHNR, CDR2 FQNEAQ (reference sequence). The length of the CDR3 is 15 residues. DNA for the CDR3: TGTGCCAGCAGCAGAGGGCTCAGCTCTGGAAACACCATATATTTT. As protein: CASSRGLSSGNTIYF.

The chain uses TRBV6-1 and TRBJ1-1; D is undetermined. The CDR3 runs to 11 residues. V was trimmed by 6 bases and J by 4 bases, leaving 6 bases between them. The germline V gene encodes CDR1 MNHNS and CDR2 SASEGT. CDR3 sequence: CASRLVTEAFF. As DNA, the CDR3 is TGTGCCAGCAGGTTGGTCACTGAAGCTTTCTTT.

The chain links TRBV19 to TRBJ1-3, with D tentatively TRBD1 (5 bases). The CDR3 has 15 amino acids. V was pared by 5 bases and J by 0 bases, with 11 bases between. In germline, CDR1 is LNHDA, CDR2 SQIVND (reference sequence). The CDR3 nucleotides read TGTGCCAGTAGTCTGGGACGGAGCTCTGGAAACACCATATATTTT. Encoded protein: CASSLGRSSGNTIYF.

The chain is built from TRBV19 and TRBJ1-2; 10 bases match TRBD1. The CDR3 runs 13 residues. CDR1 is LNHDA and CDR2 is SQIVND in the germline V gene (reference sequence). V lost 7 bases to trimming and J lost 6 bases; unmatched junction nucleotides: 5. The CDR3 spells CASIGTGVHGYTF. CDR3 in DNA: TGTGCCAGTATCGGGACAGGGGTCCATGGCTACACCTTC.

In the case of this clone: This clone may be a read error of a much larger clone one base away. The V call is TRBV27, the J call TRBJ2-7, with 7 bases matching TRBD1. CDR1 MNHEY and CDR2 SMNVEV come from the germline V gene (reference sequence). CDR3 length: 16 amino acids. The CDR3 nucleotides are TGTGCCAGCAGTAAGCCCGACAGGGTCGGTGGCTACGGGCAGTACTTC. It encodes CASSKPDRVGGYGQYF.

The chain couples TRBV20-1 to TRBJ2-1, with D unresolved. V shed 3 bases and J shed 6 bases, with 9 bases lying between them. CDR1 is DFQATT and CDR2 is SNEGSKA in the germline V gene (reference sequence). This CDR3 region has 12 residues. The CDR3 DNA follows: TGCAGTGCTAGTCCCGACCGCAATGAGCAGTTCTTC. Amino acids: CSASPDRNEQFF.

V is TRBV5-6 and J is TRBJ1-2, with TRBD1 matching over 7 bases. CDR1 is SGHDT, CDR2 YYEEEE, per germline. CDR3 size: 14 residues. Germline trimming cut 0 bases from V and 6 bases from J; bases unmatched to any gene: 5. CDR3 sequence: CASSLGGGEDGYTF. The CDR3 DNA is TGTGCCAGCAGCTTGGGAGGGGGCGAGGATGGCTACACCTTC.

This chain uses TRBV6-5 with TRBJ1-5; D uncertain. The CDR3 totals 14 residues. Germline V gene sequence: CDR1 MNHEY, CDR2 SVGAGI. Trimming pared 7 bases from V and 4 bases from J, leaving 14 bases between. CDR3 residues: CASIENRRNQPQHF. The CDR3 DNA reads TGTGCCAGCATCGAAAACAGACGAAATCAGCCCCAGCATTTT.

The rearrangement links TRBV10-2 to TRBJ1-5; D is undetermined. The ends were cut back, 0 bases at V and 2 bases at J, with 14 bases in the middle. Germline CDR1 is WSHSY and CDR2 is SAAADI. The CDR3 runs to 17 residues. For the CDR3, the DNA is TGCGCCAGCAGTGAGTCGGGAGGCCGGGGTGGCAATCAGCCCCAGCATTTT. Translation: CASSESGGRGGNQPQHF.

The chain carries TRBV7-3 and TRBJ2-6, with D unresolved. The germline V and J ends were trimmed by 4 bases and 2 bases, with 3 bases remaining between them. The CDR3 is 13 amino acids. Germline V CDR1 and CDR2: SGHTA, FQGTGA. CDR3 coding DNA: TGTGCCAGCAGCTCAGCTGGGGCCAACGTCCTGACTTTC. Residues: CASSSAGANVLTF.

The chain is built from TRBV7-9 and TRBJ2-7; possible D gene TRBD1, 6 bases. V was clipped by 5 bases and J by 3 bases, with 11 bases between them. The germline V gene encodes CDR1 SEHNR and CDR2 FQNEAQ (reference sequence). The length of the CDR3 is 13 residues. CDR3 nucleotides: TGTGCCAGCAGCCTCGACAGGTACTACGAGCAGTACTTC. Protein product: CASSLDRYYEQYF.

The chain recombines TRBV19 with TRBJ2-7; D may match TRBD1 or TRBD2 (5 bases each). V lost 5 bases and J 4 bases, leaving 12 bases between the germline ends. The CDR3 runs to 13 residues. Germline loops: CDR1 LNHDA, CDR2 SQIVND (reference sequence). The CDR3 sequence: CASSGEGHYEQYF. CDR3 DNA: TGTGCCAGTAGTGGAGAGGGGCATTACGAGCAGTACTTC.

CDR3 sequence reads: CASSQAGGAYNEQFF. The CDR3 bases are TGTGCCAGCAGCCAAGCGGGGGGGGCCTACAATGAGCAGTTCTTC. The J gene is TRBJ2-1, the V gene TRBV14; TRBD2 aligns across 8 bases. Germline V CDR1 and CDR2: SGHDN, FVKESK. The CDR3 consists of 15 residues. V lost 1 base and J lost 2; bases outside the gene matches: 1.

V is TRBV18 and J is TRBJ2-5; D may be TRBD1 or TRBD2 (5 bases each). Trimming took 3 bases from V and 1 from J, leaving 15 bases between them. The CDR3 is 16 amino acids. CDR1 and CDR2 from the germline V gene are KGHSH and LQKENI. In DNA, the CDR3 is TGTGCCAGCTCACCTACCAGCGGTGGGGGCCAAGAGACCCAGTACTTC. This codes for CASSPTSGGGQETQYF.

Only a few counts were recorded for this clone. The rearrangement joins TRBV10-3 to TRBJ1-5; 7 bases match TRBD1. V shed 1 base and J 2 bases; nucleotides not matched to a gene: 2. The CDR3 totals 15 residues. Germline V CDR1 and CDR2: ENHRY, SYGVKD. The CDR3 here is CAISEFGQGNQPQHF. The CDR3 nucleotides are TGTGCCATCAGTGAGTTTGGACAGGGCAATCAGCCCCAGCATTTT.

This clone occurred a few times. The chain has TRBV5-5 and TRBJ1-3; the match to TRBD1 covers 9 bases. This CDR3 is 19 amino acids long. CDR1 and CDR2 (germline): SGHKS, YYEKEE (reference sequence). V lost 3 bases, J lost 2 bases, and 15 bases stayed unmatched. CDR3 in amino acids: CASSSQPPGQGSTGNTIYF. The CDR3 DNA sequence: TGTGCCAGCAGCTCCCAACCCCCGGGACAGGGTAGTACTGGAAACACCATATATTTT.

The genes are TRBV9 and TRBJ2-7; 9 nucleotides align to TRBD2. Looked up from germline, CDR1 is SGDLS and CDR2 is YYNGEE. The CDR3 runs 15 residues. V lost 0 bases to trimming and J lost 7 bases; unmatched junction nucleotides: 8. The CDR3 region is CASSVDQAGGREQYF. CDR3 DNA: TGTGCCAGCAGCGTAGATCAAGCGGGAGGACGAGAGCAGTACTTC.

The CDR3 sequence is CASSSPNRGYTF. The CDR3 DNA sequence: TGCGCCAGCAGCTCCCCCAATCGTGGCTACACCTTC. The chain couples TRBV5-1 to TRBJ1-2; D is uncertain. Trimming took off 3 bases at V and 7 bases at J, with 10 bases between the two ends. The CDR3 contains 12 residues. In germline, CDR1 is SGHRS, CDR2 YFSETQ.